These 21 T cell receptor beta chains share one sample of origin, sequenced in a study of shared clonotypes between healthy human individuals. Profiling relied on immunoSEQ multiplex PCR, and the TCRdb table lists in-frame clones only, not all of them. The data contain about 330,000 clones, around 67% of them singletons. The sample consisted of memory CD4+ T cells sorted from blood. The subset: CD45RA-negative fraction. The receptors derive from a man aged 30 to 45 in good health.

This clone has only one observation. The rearrangement links TRBV14 to TRBJ2-7; the D call may be TRBD1 or TRBD2 (5 bases each). Germline V CDR1 and CDR2: SGHDN, FVKESK. V lost 4 bases and J 4 bases, leaving 14 bases between the germline ends. The CDR3 is 14 residues long. CDR3 region: CASSPGPHLYEQYF. The CDR3 region has the DNA TGTGCCAGCAGCCCGGGACCCCATTTATACGAGCAGTACTTC.

The chain carries TRBV10-3 and TRBJ2-1, with TRBD2 as a possible D gene (6 bases). This CDR3 is built from 13 residues. V shed 8 bases and J shed 6 bases, with 14 bases lying between them. CDR1 and CDR2 (germline): ENHRY, SYGVKD. CDR3 region: CAISGGIPNEQFF. The CDR3 DNA reads as TGTGCCATCTCGGGCGGGATCCCCAATGAGCAGTTCTTC.

The chain employs TRBV7-9 and TRBJ2-7; D gene ambiguous. In germline, CDR1 is SEHNR, CDR2 FQNEAQ (reference sequence). V was clipped by 4 bases and J by 3 bases, with 19 bases between them. This CDR3 has 16 residues. The CDR3 region has the DNA TGTGCCAGCAGCTCGATGAGGAATCTACGTAGCTACGAGCAGTACTTC. Its translation: CASSSMRNLRSYEQYF.

The CDR3 here is CASSGTSGRDRPPFF. In DNA, the CDR3 is TGTGCCAGCAGTGGGACTAGCGGGAGGGACCGACCCCCGTTCTTC. This sequence joins TRBV28 and TRBJ2-1, with 16 bases aligning to TRBD2. Germline trimming cut 5 bases from V and 15 bases from J; bases unmatched to any gene: 10. The CDR3 has 15 amino acids. The germline V gene encodes CDR1 MDHEN and CDR2 SYDVKM.

The chain employs TRBV7-9 and TRBJ2-5; tentatively, D is TRBD2 (6 bases). The germline V and J ends were trimmed by 7 bases and 5 bases, with 20 bases remaining between them. Germline loops: CDR1 SEHNR, CDR2 FQNEAQ (reference sequence). The CDR3 runs 15 residues. CDR3 sequence (DNA): TGTGCCAGCATGGTCGGGAGTGGGTCTTTGGAGACCCAGTACTTC. It is translated as CASMVGSGSLETQYF.

The chain couples TRBV18 to TRBJ2-1, with D uncertain. CDR3 length equals 11 residues. From germline, CDR1 is KGHSH and CDR2 LQKENI. V lost 5 bases, J lost 10 bases, and 9 bases lay in between. Here the CDR3 DNA reads TGTGCCAGCTCAATGGGTGAGGAGCAGTTCTTC. Its translation: CASSMGEEQFF.

This clone was seen a few times. This chain links TRBV7-9 with TRBJ1-1; weak D call: TRBD1 (6 bases). From germline, CDR1 is SEHNR and CDR2 FQNEAQ (reference sequence). V was shortened by 6 bases and J by 6 bases, with 8 bases between the two germline ends. The CDR3 loop spans 11 amino acids. The CDR3 sequence is CASSEGAEAFF. CDR3 nucleotide sequence: TGTGCCAGCAGTGAGGGGGCTGAAGCTTTCTTT.

The chain links TRBV19 to TRBJ1-1, with D perhaps matching TRBD1 (5 bases). Germline assignment: CDR1 LNHDA and CDR2 SQIVND (reference sequence). There are 14 residues in the CDR3. Trimming took off 6 bases at V and 3 bases at J, with 14 bases between the two ends. CDR3 in amino acids: CASSLRGWDTEAFF. The CDR3 nucleotides are TGTGCCAGTAGCCTTCGGGGCTGGGACACTGAAGCTTTCTTT.

This clone was seen repeatedly, ten times or more. The CDR3 loop reads CASSPQTGVVAEAFF. The CDR3 DNA is TGTGCCAGCAGCCCACAGACAGGGGTGGTCGCTGAAGCTTTCTTT. The chain employs TRBV7-9 and TRBJ1-1; 8 nucleotides agree with TRBD1. V lost 5 bases, J lost 6 bases, and 11 bases stayed unmatched. CDR1 SEHNR and CDR2 FQNEAQ come from the germline V gene (reference sequence). The CDR3 totals 15 residues.

This clone was seen more than once but under ten times. This rearrangement joins TRBV6-5 to TRBJ2-2; D is undetermined. The V gene's germline CDR1 is MNHEY and CDR2 SVGAGI. Trimming pared 2 bases from V and 3 bases from J, leaving 7 bases between. CDR3 length: 14 residues. For the CDR3, the DNA is TGTGCCAGCAGTTACGGGGTTTACACCGGGGAGCTGTTTTTT. Its protein is CASSYGVYTGELFF.

The chain carries TRBV10-2 and TRBJ2-7; 13 nucleotides align to TRBD2. With V trimmed by 6 bases and J by 5 bases, 7 bases remained unmatched. The CDR3 sequence is 15 residues long. Looked up from germline, CDR1 is WSHSY and CDR2 is SAAADI. The CDR3 DNA sequence: TGCGCCAGCAGACTAGGGACTAGCGGGAAGGACGAGCAGTACTTC. Amino acids: CASRLGTSGKDEQYF.

The chain employs TRBV7-9 and TRBJ2-5, with D perhaps matching TRBD1 (5 bases). Trimming left V 5 bases short and J 9 bases short, with 16 bases between. CDR1 and CDR2 from the germline V gene are SEHNR and FQNEAQ (reference sequence). This CDR3 region has 13 residues. The DNA for the CDR3 is TGTGCCAGCAGCCCCCCGCCCCCAGGGTCCCAGTACTTC. Protein sequence: CASSPPPPGSQYF.

This clone has more than one count but fewer than ten. The gene calls are TRBV5-1 and TRBJ2-2; TRBD2 aligns across 7 bases. The germline V gene encodes CDR1 SGHRS and CDR2 YFSETQ. V was clipped by 4 bases and J by 0 bases; unmatched bases: 6. This CDR3 contains 16 residues. The CDR3 DNA sequence: TGCGCCAGCAGCCCTGGTGGGGGGGCGAACACCGGGGAGCTGTTTTTT. Its protein is CASSPGGGANTGELFF.

This clone has just a few counts. Other DNA sequences in this sample translate to the same CDR3. V and J are TRBV9 and TRBJ2-2; D gene uncertain. This CDR3 spans 13 amino acids. CDR1 and CDR2 (germline): SGDLS, YYNGEE. Trimming pared 0 bases from V and 5 bases from J, leaving 5 bases between. CDR3 region: CASSVDGTGELFF. DNA for the CDR3: TGTGCCAGCAGCGTAGATGGGACCGGGGAGCTGTTTTTT. The full variable domain, rest sourced from reference TRBV9 and TRBJ2-2, is DSGVTQTPKHLITATGQRVTLRCSPRSGDLSVYWYQQSLDQGLQFLIQYYNGEERAKGNILERFSAQQFPDLHSELNLSSLELGDSALYFCASSVDGTGELFFGEGSRLTVL.

This clone was seen only a few times. The genes are TRBV7-9 and TRBJ2-4; 11 nucleotides agree with TRBD2. The germline gives CDR1 SEHNR, CDR2 FQNEAQ (reference sequence). J gave up 9 bases and V 5 bases, and 12 bases lay outside the gene matches. The CDR3 totals 16 residues. CDR3 DNA sequence: TGTGCCAGCAGCGCGAGACTAGCGGGAAGATGGGGCATTCAGTACTTC. It is translated as CASSARLAGRWGIQYF.

This clone was recorded a few times. The rearrangement links TRBV6-1 to TRBJ2-1; maybe TRBD2 (6 bases). Trimming pared 4 bases from V and 0 bases from J, leaving 10 bases between. The CDR3 runs to 15 residues. Germline CDR1 is MNHNS and CDR2 is SASEGT. In DNA, the CDR3 is TGTGCCAGCAGTGGGTCTAGCGTCTCCTACAATGAGCAGTTCTTC. Protein sequence: CASSGSSVSYNEQFF.

This clone was counted a few times. This rearrangement joins TRBV5-1 to TRBJ2-6; no clear D. The CDR3 runs to 15 residues. Per the germline V gene, CDR1 is SGHRS and CDR2 is YFSETQ. Trimming took 1 base from V and 1 from J, leaving 6 bases between them. The CDR3 DNA reads TGCGCCAGCAGCTTGATACGGTCTGGGGCCAACGTCCTGACTTTC. It codes for CASSLIRSGANVLTF.

This clone was picked up one time. This chain connects TRBV27 to TRBJ1-4, with 7 bases fitting TRBD1. The germline CDR1 and CDR2 sequences are MNHEY and SMNVEV (reference sequence). This CDR3 region has 15 residues. V gave up 6 bases and J gave up 8 bases; unmatched junction bases: 12. The CDR3 DNA reads TGTGCCAGCAGACTGCAGTACGACAGGGACGAAAAACTGTTTTTT. Translation: CASRLQYDRDEKLFF.

The sample holds a few counts of this clone. The chain has TRBV6-6 and TRBJ1-5; no definite D call. Per germline, CDR1 MNHNY and CDR2 SVGAGI (reference sequence). V shed 2 bases and J shed 2 bases, with 10 bases lying between them. The CDR3 consists of 15 residues. The CDR3 loop reads CASSYMPEGNQPQHF. Here the CDR3 DNA reads TGTGCCAGCAGTTACATGCCCGAGGGCAATCAGCCCCAGCATTTT.

Details on this clone: In the same sample, other DNA sequences code for this CDR3. The J gene is TRBJ1-3, the V gene TRBV27; D gene unclear. CDR3 length: 13 residues. V was cut by 2 bases and J by 0 bases, with 2 bases left in between. CDR1 MNHEY and CDR2 SMNVEV come from the germline V gene (reference sequence). The CDR3 sequence: CASSLNSGNTIYF. Here the CDR3 DNA reads TGTGCCAGCAGTTTAAACTCTGGAAACACCATATATTTT.

The V and J genes are TRBV7-2 and TRBJ1-1; D is unresolved. V shed 5 bases and J shed 0 bases, with 7 bases lying between them. The CDR3 spans 13 residues. Germline-derived CDR1 and CDR2 are SGHTA and FQGNSA. The chain's CDR3 is CASSPGMNTEAFF. In DNA, the CDR3 is TGTGCCAGCAGCCCGGGGATGAACACTGAAGCTTTCTTT.